This T cell receptor (beta chain) was identified in a study of shared clonotypes between healthy human individuals. General observations from the study: Memory subsets generally showed lower estimated richness than naive subsets.

Researchers ran the assay at a deep level. Clones were sequenced by immunoSEQ multiplex PCR, and TCRdb holds only the in-frame ones, with some missing. The table lists about 2.2 million clones, under 95% of them singletons, with around 1.7% in the top ten. Remarks on this clone: Its antigen is still unknown.

Naive CD8 isolation took CD45RO-negative cells positively selected for CCR7 and excluded terminally differentiated effector memory CD45RA+ cells. The CDR3 spans 14 residues. In germline, CDR1 is MNHEY, CDR2 SMNVEV (reference sequence). Trimming at V came to 6 bases and at J to 3 bases, leaving 5 bases not matched to a gene. The rearrangement links TRBV27 to TRBJ2-3, with TRBD2 matching over 8 bases. This clonotype originated in a man between 18 and 35 years old in good health. Some clones in this sample may be carry-over from other donors' samples. Specimen: naive CD8+ T cells from PBMCs. The DNA for the CDR3 is TGTGCCAGCAGGGGAGCGGGAGAGACAGATACGCAGTATTTT. It codes for CASRGAGETDTQYF.